Below, 30 T cell receptor beta chains from the same sample are listed, as sequenced in a study of blood T cell repertoires in COVID-19. Clones were read by immunoSEQ multiplex PCR, and TCRdb kept only the in-frame ones, dropping some. The table has over 100,000 clones, about 89% seen once. The sample taken for sequencing was peripheral blood. All receptors derive from a man aged 60 to 75 with COVID-19, enrolled during active disease.

The V gene is TRBV7-2, the J gene TRBJ2-1; TRBD2 might be the D (7 bases). V lost 3 bases and J 9 bases, leaving 27 bases between the germline ends. CDR3 length: 18 residues. The germline V gene has CDR1 SGHTA and CDR2 FQGNSA. CDR3 sequence (DNA): TGTGCCAGCAGCTTTAATTCGTTCGGGGCGGCGAGGGGGGGTGAGCAGTTCTTC. This sequence encodes CASSFNSFGAARGGEQFF.

The chain has TRBV5-4 and TRBJ1-1, with TRBD1 identical over 8 bases. Germline CDR1 is SGHNT and CDR2 is YYREEE (reference sequence). The V and J ends lost 2 bases and 5 bases, in that order; junction bases with no gene match: 14. The CDR3 runs 17 residues. In DNA, the CDR3 is TGTGCCAGCAGCTTTGGAGGGCGGACAGGGTTCGGAACTGAAGCTTTCTTT. It yields the protein CASSFGGRTGFGTEAFF.

Remarks on this clone: Different DNA sequences within this sample yield the same CDR3. This chain links TRBV7-9 with TRBJ1-3; perhaps TRBD1 as D (6 bases). V was pared by 4 bases and J by 4 bases, with 8 bases between. Germline CDR1 and CDR2: SEHNR and FQNEAQ (reference sequence). The CDR3 has 13 amino acids. The DNA for the CDR3 is TGTGCCAGCAGCTCAGGGGCAGGAAACACCATATATTTT. Amino acid sequence: CASSSGAGNTIYF.

This clone was found a few times. V gene TRBV7-3 combines with J gene TRBJ2-5, with 9 bases matching TRBD1. The CDR3 spans 15 residues. Germline CDR1 is SGHTA and CDR2 is FQGTGA. Germline trimming cut 3 bases from V and 2 bases from J; bases unmatched to any gene: 4. The CDR3 spells CASSLTGGQQETQYF. The CDR3 DNA reads TGTGCCAGCAGCTTGACAGGGGGGCAGCAAGAGACCCAGTACTTC. The variable domain in full, completed from reference TRBV7-3 and TRBJ2-5, reads GAGVSQTPSNKVTEKGKYVELRCDPISGHTALYWYRQSLGQGPEFLIYFQGTGAADDSGLPNDRFFAVRPEGSVSTLKIQRTERGDSAVYLCASSLTGGQQETQYFGPGTRLLVL.

CDR3 loop: CASSQVLAAPDTQYF. DNA of the CDR3: TGCGCCAGCAGCCAAGTCCTAGCAGCCCCAGATACGCAGTATTTT. The chain links TRBV4-3 to TRBJ2-3, with D maybe TRBD2 (5 bases). V was shortened by 1 base and J by 4 bases, with 12 bases between the two germline ends. Germline loops: CDR1 LGHNA, CDR2 YSLEER. The CDR3 loop spans 15 amino acids.

The gene calls are TRBV5-5 and TRBJ1-6; D is possibly TRBD1 (6 bases). The CDR3 has 15 residues. Germline V lookup: CDR1 SGHKS, CDR2 YYEKEE (reference sequence). The V and J ends lost 4 bases and 10 bases respectively, with 18 bases between them. CDR3 protein: CASSPDAGRGSPLHF. For the CDR3, the DNA is TGTGCCAGCAGCCCAGACGCAGGGAGGGGGTCACCCCTCCACTTT.

The J gene is TRBJ2-1, the V gene TRBV7-6, with 13 bases that match TRBD2. The ends lost 5 bases at V and 6 bases at J; junction bases unmatched: 10. The germline gives CDR1 SGHVS, CDR2 FNYEAQ. The CDR3 length is 17 residues. CDR3 amino acids: CASSQNPGLAGPNEQFF. The DNA of the CDR3 is TGTGCCAGCAGCCAAAACCCGGGACTAGCGGGGCCCAATGAGCAGTTCTTC.

Remarks on this clone: Other DNA variants within this sample encode the same CDR3. V usage is TRBV4-3 and J usage is TRBJ2-2; TRBD2 might be the D (6 bases). The CDR3 runs 17 residues. The V end lost 1 base, the J end lost 2 bases, and 14 bases lay between the germline ends. Per the germline V gene, CDR1 is LGHNA and CDR2 is YSLEER. CDR3 bases: TGCGCCAGCAGCCAAGTGGGGCGGGGACGTAACACCGGGGAGCTGTTTTTT. Residues: CASSQVGRGRNTGELFF.

The chain has TRBV5-1 and TRBJ2-5; weak D call: TRBD2 (6 bases). The V gene lost 4 bases and the J gene lost 2 bases, with 12 bases spanning the gap. CDR3 length: 14 residues. Germline V gene data show CDR1 as SGHRS and CDR2 as YFSETQ. The chain's CDR3 is CASSPRDSQETQYF. In DNA, the CDR3 is TGCGCCAGCAGCCCCCGGGACTCTCAAGAGACCCAGTACTTC.

The J gene is TRBJ1-1, the V gene TRBV11-2, with D unclear. Germline V gene data show CDR1 as SGHAT and CDR2 as FQNNGV. CDR3 length: 15 amino acids. Trimming took off 0 bases at V and 4 bases at J, with 12 bases between the two ends. CDR3 nucleotide sequence: TGTGCCAGCAGCTTAGAAAGGATTGGAGCCACTGAAGCTTTCTTT. Its protein product is CASSLERIGATEAFF.

This chain joins TRBV6-1 and TRBJ2-3; D is undetermined. Trimming shortened V by 5 bases and J by 1 base, and 7 bases separated the two germline ends. In germline, CDR1 is MNHNS, CDR2 SASEGT. The CDR3 sequence is 13 residues long. CDR3 DNA sequence: TGTGCCAGCAGTTTGTTAGGCACAGATACGCAGTATTTT. Its translation: CASSLLGTDTQYF.

This rearrangement joins TRBV27 to TRBJ1-2, with D tentatively TRBD1 (6 bases). The CDR3 extends over 15 amino acids. With 5 bases removed from V and 2 bases from J, the gap between germline ends came to 15 bases. Germline assignment: CDR1 MNHEY and CDR2 SMNVEV (reference sequence). The CDR3 is CASSLGPTGNYGYTF. CDR3 DNA sequence: TGTGCCAGCAGTCTAGGACCGACAGGAAACTATGGCTACACCTTC.

This chain uses TRBV28 with TRBJ2-1, with 13 bases identical to TRBD2. The CDR3 is 18 amino acids. Germline V gene lookup returns CDR1 MDHEN and CDR2 SYDVKM. Losses at the gene ends were 3 bases for V and 6 bases for J; bases not matched to a gene: 11. CDR3 coding DNA: TGTGCCAGCAGTTTTCCCCGAACTAGCGGGGGGGCCTTCAATGAGCAGTTCTTC. It specifies CASSFPRTSGGAFNEQFF.

The rearrangement uses TRBV7-9 and TRBJ2-5; maybe TRBD2 (5 bases). Germline CDR1 is SEHNR and CDR2 is FQNEAQ (reference sequence). This CDR3 is 14 amino acids long. Trimming removed 3 bases at V and 5 bases at J, with 13 bases between. The CDR3 reads CASSFPERVETQYF. The CDR3 DNA follows: TGTGCCAGCAGCTTCCCCGAGAGGGTGGAGACCCAGTACTTC.

This chain uses TRBV3-1 (or the pseudogene TRBV3-2) with TRBJ1-2; possibly TRBD1 for D (6 bases). Trimming left V 3 bases short and J 5 bases short, with 13 bases between. The CDR3 is 14 residues long. From germline, CDR1 is LGHDT and CDR2 YNNKEL (reference sequence). In nucleotides, the CDR3 is TGTGCCAGCAGCCATGATGGCAGGGGATATGGCTACACCTTC. Amino acid sequence: CASSHDGRGYGYTF.

CDR3 bases: TGTGCCAGTAGTATCGAAGGACTGAACACAGATACGCAGTATTTT. It specifies CASSIEGLNTDTQYF. The J gene is TRBJ2-3, the V gene TRBV19; possible D gene TRBD2, 5 bases. The ends were cut back, 3 bases at V and 2 bases at J, with 12 bases in the middle. This CDR3 comprises 15 residues. Germline CDR1 reads LNHDA; CDR2 reads SQIVND (reference sequence).

V is TRBV2 and J is TRBJ2-7, with D maybe TRBD1 (7 bases). The CDR3 is 13 residues long. CDR1 SNHLY and CDR2 FYNNEI come from the germline V gene. Trimming took off 11 bases at V and 4 bases at J, with 18 bases between the two ends. CDR3 sequence: CACHRQGLYEQYF. In nucleotides, the CDR3 is TGTGCCTGTCACCGACAGGGACTGTACGAGCAGTACTTC. The variable domain in full, with the rest retrieved from reference TRBV2 and TRBJ2-7, is EPEVTQTPSHQVTQMGQEVILRCVPISNHLYFYWYRQILGQKVEFLVSFYNNEISEKSEIFDDQFSVERPDGSNFTLKIRSTKLEDSAMYFCACHRQGLYEQYFGPGTRLTVT.

This chain joins TRBV7-6 and TRBJ2-2; 10 nucleotides match TRBD2. J was trimmed by 7 bases and V by 1 base; bases with no gene match: 6. Germline CDR1 and CDR2: SGHVS and FNYEAQ. This CDR3 comprises 16 residues. The CDR3 sequence: CASSLGSGGAVGELFF. The CDR3 coding sequence is TGTGCCAGCAGCTTAGGCAGCGGGGGGGCCGTCGGGGAGCTGTTTTTT.

V usage is TRBV5-1 and J usage is TRBJ2-3; tentatively, D is TRBD2 (6 bases). Germline-derived CDR1 and CDR2 are SGHRS and YFSETQ. CDR3 length: 16 residues. Trimming took off 4 bases at V and 6 bases at J, with 21 bases between the two ends. The CDR3 DNA reads TGCGCCAGCAGCCCGCGGGTCACCCATGGGAGGGATACGCAGTATTTT. It codes for CASSPRVTHGRDTQYF.

CDR3 sequence reads: CASSLRGQILNEKLFF. The CDR3 DNA is TGTGCCAGCAGTTTACGGGGACAGATCCTTAATGAAAAACTGTTTTTT. The chain carries TRBV28 and TRBJ1-4; 7 bases are a match to TRBD1. CDR3 size: 16 residues. The V gene's germline CDR1 is MDHEN and CDR2 SYDVKM. Germline trimming cut 2 bases from V and 4 bases from J; bases unmatched to any gene: 7. The whole variable domain, remainder taken from reference TRBV28 and TRBJ1-4, is DVKVTQSSRYLVKRTGEKVFLECVQDMDHENMFWYRQDPGLGLRLIYFSYDVKMKEKGDIPEGYSVSREKKERFSLILESASTNQTSMYLCASSLRGQILNEKLFFGSGTQLSVL.

The genes are TRBV19 and TRBJ1-5; the D gene is possibly TRBD1 (5 bases). Germline CDR1 reads LNHDA; CDR2 reads SQIVND (reference sequence). V lost 5 bases to trimming and J lost 4 bases, with 18 bases between them. There are 16 residues in the CDR3. The CDR3, as DNA: TGTGCCAGTAGTCTAGTACCGGGACTGGTTAATCAGCCCCAGCATTTT. Its protein is CASSLVPGLVNQPQHF.

The chain combines TRBV28 with TRBJ1-5; TRBD1 aligns across 7 bases. CDR3 length: 15 residues. Unmatched junction bases numbered 14, after V lost 7 bases and J lost 8 bases. CDR1 and CDR2 from the germline V gene are MDHEN and SYDVKM. The CDR3 is CASIPLRGGLEPQHF. CDR3 nucleotides: TGTGCCAGCATCCCTTTGAGAGGGGGCTTGGAGCCCCAGCATTTT.

The rearrangement links TRBV5-1 to TRBJ2-5, with a tentative D call TRBD1 (6 bases). Between the trimmed V and J ends, which lost 5 bases and 5 bases, there was a span of 16 bases. The CDR3 covers 14 residues. Germline V gives CDR1 SGHRS, CDR2 YFSETQ. CDR3: CASRYRVATETQYF. The CDR3 coding sequence is TGCGCCAGCAGATACAGGGTGGCTACGGAGACCCAGTACTTC.

The genes are TRBV19 and TRBJ2-3; 7 nucleotides match TRBD2. Germline CDR1 is LNHDA and CDR2 is SQIVND (reference sequence). This CDR3 comprises 14 residues. V was clipped by 5 bases and J by 0 bases; unmatched bases: 2. CDR3 coding DNA: TGTGCCAGTAGTGGGCGGGGGAGCACAGATACGCAGTATTTT. Translation gives CASSGRGSTDTQYF.

This clone has more than one count but fewer than ten. The CDR3 DNA follows: TGTGCCAGCAGCTCCGATACGAGTTTGGGACAGGGGATCTACAATGAGCAGTTCTTC. This gives the protein CASSSDTSLGQGIYNEQFF. V gene TRBV11-2 combines with J gene TRBJ2-1, with TRBD1 identical over 10 bases. Per germline, CDR1 SGHAT and CDR2 FQNNGV. J lost 3 bases, V lost 4 bases, and 15 bases had no gene match. The CDR3 contains 19 residues. Filled out from reference TRBV11-2 and TRBJ2-1, the complete variable domain reads EAGVAQSPRYKIIEKRQSVAFWCNPISGHATLYWYQQILGQGPKLLIQFQNNGVVDDSQLPKDRFSAERLKGVDSTLKIQPAKLEDSAVYLCASSSDTSLGQGIYNEQFFGPGTRLTVL.

The chain recombines TRBV19 with TRBJ2-1; tentative D call: TRBD2 (6 bases). V shed 4 bases and J shed 8 bases, with 21 bases lying between them. Germline CDR1 reads LNHDA; CDR2 reads SQIVND (reference sequence). CDR3 size: 16 residues. The CDR3 region is CASSSWDLSPGDEQFF. CDR3 DNA sequence: TGTGCCAGTAGTAGCTGGGACCTCTCCCCGGGGGATGAGCAGTTCTTC.

The V and J genes are TRBV19 and TRBJ1-1; D unresolved. Germline V CDR1 and CDR2: LNHDA, SQIVND (reference sequence). The CDR3 is made up of 14 amino acids. Trimming shortened V by 3 bases and J by 8 bases, and 16 bases separated the two germline ends. CDR3 nucleotides: TGTGCCAGTAGTATGATTCGGGGAATGACGGAAGCTTTCTTT. The encoded protein is CASSMIRGMTEAFF.

V gene TRBV28 combines with J gene TRBJ1-5; D is possibly TRBD1 (6 bases). Per the germline V gene, CDR1 is MDHEN and CDR2 is SYDVKM. V lost 1 base, J lost 7 bases, and 20 bases lay in between. The CDR3 loop spans 17 amino acids. The CDR3 is CASSLYPGGATVQPQHF. The CDR3 nucleotides are TGTGCCAGCAGTTTATACCCCGGGGGGGCGACAGTACAGCCCCAGCATTTT.

The chain has TRBV5-1 and TRBJ1-1; the D gene is possibly TRBD1 (5 bases). Germline V lookup: CDR1 SGHRS, CDR2 YFSETQ. The CDR3 totals 14 residues. Trimming shortened V by 7 bases and J by 2 bases, and 15 bases separated the two germline ends. The DNA for the CDR3 is TGCGCCAGCCGGGGGTCAGCGCTAAACACTGAAGCTTTCTTT. Its protein product is CASRGSALNTEAFF.

The V and J genes are TRBV6-5 and TRBJ1-2, with TRBD1 identical over 7 bases. The J segment lost 4 bases and the V segment lost 10 bases, leaving 12 bases of the junction unmatched. This CDR3 is built from 14 residues. Germline CDR1 reads MNHEY; CDR2 reads SVGAGI. CDR3 protein: CAISQGPLGYGYTF. The CDR3 bases are TGTGCCATCTCACAGGGGCCCCTAGGCTATGGCTACACCTTC.